This T cell receptor beta chain was captured in a study of spatial heterogeneity in lung cancer. Findings of the study overall: Expanded alpha and beta TCR counts within tumors tracked tumor mutation counts.

The time point denotes: sample taken at primary tumor resection. The V gene's germline CDR1 is SEHNR and CDR2 FQNEAQ (reference sequence). This CDR3 comprises 15 residues. V was clipped by 1 base and J by 5 bases, with 11 bases between them. Notes on this clonotype: The antigen is not known.

TCRdb reanalysed the 5' RACE reads using MiXCR and keeps one entry per CDR3 protein. Of several thousand distinct CDR3 sequences in the sample, about 12% are singletons; the top ten hold roughly 20%. The sample here was lung tumor tissue, taken at surgery. The origin of this receptor is a male donor with early-stage non-small cell lung cancer. The chain carries TRBV7-9 and TRBJ1-4, with a possible D match to TRBD1 (5 bases). CDR3 nucleotides: TGTGCCAGCAGCTTAGGGGCAGGGCGAAATGAAAAACTGTTTTTT. It is translated as CASSLGAGRNEKLFF.